This TCR beta chain was identified during a study of human thymus T cells. The source of the thymus tissue was resections taken during corrective heart surgery. Generated by immunoSEQ multiplex PCR, the TCRdb table keeps only in-frame clones and is missing some. The sample records tens of thousands of clones, 95% being singletons. Germline CDR1 SEHNR, CDR2 FQNEAQ (reference sequence). The CDR3 consists of 14 residues. V dropped 1 base and J dropped 13 bases, with 16 bases sitting between them. The chain recombines TRBV7-9 with TRBJ1-4, with D possibly TRBD1 on 5 matching bases. Sequencing was done on a sample of thymus tissue. This sequence originates from a girl less than two years old with a congenital heart defect but otherwise immunologically healthy. CDR3 residues: CASSLEGRGPPLFF. CDR3 coding DNA: TGTGCCAGCAGCTTAGAGGGGAGGGGCCCGCCACTGTTTTTT.